This T cell receptor beta chain was captured in a study of T cell changes during pregnancy in multiple sclerosis. In germline, CDR1 is SGHTA, CDR2 FQGNSA. The CDR3 runs 16 residues. V was clipped by 1 base and J by 5 bases, with 15 bases between them. Produced via immunoSEQ multiplex PCR; TCRdb's table is partial and in-frame only. The table lists 100,000 or so clones, around 90% of them singletons. Material: peripheral blood, obtained in the second trimester of pregnancy. The sequence came from a female donor with multiple sclerosis, enrolled in a pregnancy study. The rearrangement uses TRBV7-2 and TRBJ1-3; D gene uncertain. The CDR3 region has the DNA TGTGCCAGCAGCTTAGAATCCTCCTTTATAAGAAACACCATATATTTT. It translates to CASSLESSFIRNTIYF.